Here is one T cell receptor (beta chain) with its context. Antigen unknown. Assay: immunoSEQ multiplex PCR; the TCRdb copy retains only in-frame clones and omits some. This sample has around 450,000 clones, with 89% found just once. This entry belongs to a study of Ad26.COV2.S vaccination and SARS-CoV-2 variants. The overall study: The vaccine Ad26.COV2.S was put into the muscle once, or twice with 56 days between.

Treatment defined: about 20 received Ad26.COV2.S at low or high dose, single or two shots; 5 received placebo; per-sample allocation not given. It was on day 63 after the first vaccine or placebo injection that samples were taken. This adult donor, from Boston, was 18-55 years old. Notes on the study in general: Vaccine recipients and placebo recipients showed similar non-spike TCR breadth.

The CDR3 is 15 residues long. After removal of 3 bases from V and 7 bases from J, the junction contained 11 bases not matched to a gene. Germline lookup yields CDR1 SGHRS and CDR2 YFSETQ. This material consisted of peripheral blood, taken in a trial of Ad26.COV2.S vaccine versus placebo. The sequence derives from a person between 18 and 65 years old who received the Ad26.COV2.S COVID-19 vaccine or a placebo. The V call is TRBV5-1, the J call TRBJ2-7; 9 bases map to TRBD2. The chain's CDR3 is CASSSEAGGYGEQYF. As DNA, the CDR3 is TGCGCCAGCAGCTCTGAAGCGGGAGGTTACGGGGAGCAGTACTTC.